This TCR beta chain was captured by sequencing in a study of shared clonotypes between healthy human individuals. Study-wide background: Each donor had three CD4 naive, three CD4 memory, two CD8 naive and one CD8 memory plate.

V dropped 3 bases and J dropped 0; count of bases not matched to a gene: 6. Germline CDR1 SGDLS, CDR2 YYNGEE. The CDR3 consists of 16 residues. Whole-study findings and limits: Roughly 5% of naive CD4 clonotypes were common to a few donors.

Terminally differentiated effector memory CD45RA+ cells were left out of the naive CD8 fraction, which was CD45RO-negative and positively selected for CCR7. Healthy HIV-negative adults without recent acute infections or vaccinations served as donors. Using immunoSEQ multiplex PCR, the repertoire was profiled, and TCRdb retains in-frame clones only, with some absent. The sample lists about 1,800,000 clones; about 94% were seen once. Remarks on this clone: The antigen is not known. The sample has other DNA sequences that encode this CDR3 too.

The clonotype was recovered from a man aged 18 to 29 in good health. The chain carries TRBV9 and TRBJ2-1, with 7 bases matching TRBD2. What was sequenced was naive CD8+ T cells sorted from blood. Written as DNA, the CDR3 is TGTGCCAGCAGCGCACGGTTAGCGGGCTCCTACAATGAGCAGTTCTTC. This sequence encodes CASSARLAGSYNEQFF.